The source of this TCR beta chain is a study of Tregs in tolerant kidney transplant recipients. This table comes from immunoSEQ multiplex PCR, and its TCRdb copy is limited to in-frame clones, with some not included. The table records 60,000 to 70,000 clones, 80% to 95% of them present only once. Germline V gene lookup returns CDR1 LNHDA and CDR2 SQIVND (reference sequence). V dropped 3 bases and J dropped 4; count of bases not matched to a gene: 4. The CDR3 consists of 14 residues. On this clone itself: In the same sample, other DNA sequences code for this CDR3.

The source material was CD8+ T cells from blood, sampled before the transplant. V usage is TRBV19 and J usage is TRBJ2-7, with 9 bases aligning to TRBD1. This TCR was recovered from a human donor who received a combined kidney and bone marrow transplant. The CDR3 here is CASSIGTGTYEQYF. The DNA of the CDR3 is TGTGCCAGTAGTATTGGGACAGGGACTTACGAGCAGTACTTC.